In this sample, the clone carrying this T cell receptor (beta chain) turned up a few times. Trimming removed 5 bases at V and 11 bases at J, with 15 bases between. CDR3 length: 12 amino acids. Germline V gene lookup returns CDR1 MDHEN and CDR2 SYDVKM. Researchers built TCR beta libraries using quantitative 5'-RACE with molecular barcodes. TCRdb reprocessed the 5' RACE reads via MiXCR and lists one record per CDR3 protein. This repertoire shows about 140,000 distinct CDR3 sequences, 7% to 10% found once; its top ten account for 7.3%. This record comes from a study of CD8 T cells in ankylosing spondylitis.

Input material: synovial fluid, either unsorted or a sorted T cell fraction (not recorded which). The chain employs TRBV28 and TRBJ1-1; D remains ambiguous. This TCR came from a male donor with ankylosing spondylitis. The CDR3 loop reads CASSKAERHAFF. CDR3 coding DNA: TGTGCCAGCAGTAAAGCTGAACGTCACGCTTTCTTT.